A selection of T cell receptor beta chains follows, all from one sample in a study of OX40 agonist ivuxolimab in advanced cancers. Repertoires were generated with immunoSEQ multiplex PCR, while TCRdb's copy carries only in-frame clones and drops some. The table has around 80,000 clones, about nine tenths seen once. Sample: CD4+ or CD8+ T cells sorted from blood, taken in a trial of the OX40 agonist ivuxolimab. Receptors were obtained from an adult with an advanced solid tumor such as melanoma, head and neck, liver or kidney cancer. Each CDR3 is given with its conserved first and last residue. D genes are given only for firm matches. Clone size appears in some rows only: once, few, many, or a class for an expanded clone.

V	length	D	J	size	DNA	CDR3
TRBV6-4	15	TRBD2	TRBJ2-1	.	TGTGCCAGCAGTCGACTAGCTTCCAGGGTCAATGAGCAGTTCTTC	CASSRLASRVNEQFF
TRBV7-3	16	TRBD2	TRBJ2-1	.	TGTGCCAGCAGCTTAATAGCGGGGGGTCCCTACAATGAGCAGTTCTTC	CASSLIAGGPYNEQFF
TRBV6-5	14	TRBD1	TRBJ2-2	.	TGTGCCAGCAGTTACACAGGGGACACCGGGGAGCTGTTTTTT	CASSYTGDTGELFF
TRBV9	16	.	TRBJ1-1	.	TGTGCCAGCATCCCCCAGCACCTAAGACAGCGCGATGAAGCTTTCTTT	CASIPQHLRQRDEAFF
TRBV4-2	17	TRBD1	TRBJ1-3	.	TGTGCCAGCAGCCAAGACCCCGGACAGGGGATCGAAAACACCATATATTTT	CASSQDPGQGIENTIYF
TRBV7-9	16	.	TRBJ1-4	.	TGTGCCAGCAGTACCTCCAGGGGAAGGACTAATGAAAAACTGTTTTTT	CASSTSRGRTNEKLFF
TRBV5-4	20	.	TRBJ1-6	.	TGTGCCGTAGGTACGGGTCGCTCCATAAGTGTGAGCTCCTATAATTCACCCCTCCACTTT	CAVGTGRSISVSSYNSPLHF
TRBV9	14	.	TRBJ2-7	.	TGTGCCAGCAGCGTAGGCCCCAGCTCCTACGAGCAGTACTTC	CASSVGPSSYEQYF
TRBV19	15	TRBD2	TRBJ2-5	.	TGTGCCAGTAGTATAGGTAGCGGGGGGCAAGAGACCCAGTACTTC	CASSIGSGGQETQYF
TRBV7-8	15	.	TRBJ2-5	.	TGTGCCAGCAGCTCGGGTGGAGGCTTGAGGGAGACCCAGTACTTC	CASSSGGGLRETQYF
TRBV10-3	16	TRBD1	TRBJ2-3	.	TGTGCCATCAGTGAGTCAGGGGGCTGGGGCACAGATACGCAGTATTTT	CAISESGGWGTDTQYF
TRBV5-6	16	.	TRBJ1-1	.	TGTGCCAGCAGCTTGCTTATGGGTCCCCAGGACACTGAAGCTTTCTTT	CASSLLMGPQDTEAFF
TRBV27	18	TRBD1	TRBJ1-2	once	TGTGCCAGCAGTTTATCGGGACAGGGGCCCGTCGAGGCGGAGGGCTACACCTTC	CASSLSGQGPVEAEGYTF
TRBV9	12	.	TRBJ2-7	.	TGTGCCAGCAGCGGGGGGTCCTACGAGCAGTACTTC	CASSGGSYEQYF
TRBV5-5	14	.	TRBJ2-7	.	TGTGCCAGCAGCTTTGGCTCGGGGGCGCTTGAGCAGTACTTC	CASSFGSGALEQYF
TRBV7-9	11	.	TRBJ2-2	.	TGTGCCAGCAGCGATACCGGGGAGCTGTTTTTT	CASSDTGELFF
TRBV13	15	TRBD1	TRBJ1-2	.	TGTGCCAGCAGCTTTGGGCAGGGGGAAGACTATGGCTACACCTTC	CASSFGQGEDYGYTF
TRBV5-1	14	.	TRBJ2-7	.	TGCGCCAGCAGCCCAACCAGTAACTCCTACGAGCAGTACTTC	CASSPTSNSYEQYF
TRBV6-4	16	TRBD2	TRBJ2-3	.	TGTGCCAGCAGTGACTCGACTAGCGGGGGGGCAGATACGCAGTATTTT	CASSDSTSGGADTQYF
TRBV5-1	16	.	TRBJ1-2	.	TGCGCCAGCAGCTCCTCTTTTGAACAGCCACACTATGGCTACACCTTC	CASSSSFEQPHYGYTF
TRBV7-9	12	.	TRBJ2-1	.	TGTGCCAGCAGCTTAGTACTGAATGAGCAGTTCTTC	CASSLVLNEQFF
TRBV19	15	.	TRBJ2-3	.	TGTGCCAGTAGTGCCCGACTAGGGCCAATAGATACGCAGTATTTT	CASSARLGPIDTQYF
TRBV6-5	14	.	TRBJ2-7	.	TGTGCCAGCAGTTACGACGGTGGCTCCTACGAGCAGTACTTC	CASSYDGGSYEQYF
TRBV27	17	TRBD2	TRBJ2-1	.	TGTGCCAGCAGTTCTTCCCTACTAGCGGGGGGATCCAATGAGCAGTTCTTC	CASSSSLLAGGSNEQFF
TRBV6-5	12	.	TRBJ1-1	.	TGTGCCAGCAGTTACCCCCCCGATAAGGCTTTCTTT	CASSYPPDKAFF
TRBV5-4	12	.	TRBJ2-7	.	TGTGCCAGCAGCTTGCTGGGGAATTGGCAGTACTTC	CASSLLGNWQYF
TRBV2	10	.	TRBJ2-1	once	TGTGCCAGCAGTCATCATGAGCAGTTCTTC	CASSHHEQFF
TRBV7-9	15	.	TRBJ1-2	.	TGTGCCAGCAGCCAAGGGGTATCAATCGTCTATGGCTACACCTTC	CASSQGVSIVYGYTF
TRBV7-7	15	TRBD1	TRBJ2-7	.	TGTGCCAGCAGCCCCGGGACAGGGGCTGGGTACGAGCAGTACTTC	CASSPGTGAGYEQYF
TRBV7-6	13	.	TRBJ2-1	many	TGTGCCAGCGCCGGGGAGAACTACAATGAGCAGTTCTTC	CASAGENYNEQFF
TRBV4-1	14	.	TRBJ2-7	once	TGCGCCAGCAGTCAAGGAGGGTCCGGCTACGAGCAGTACTTC	CASSQGGSGYEQYF
TRBV30	13	.	TRBJ1-1	.	TGTGCCTGGAATGGGCGTATGAACACTGAAGCTTTCTTT	CAWNGRMNTEAFF
TRBV12-5	9	.	TRBJ1-2	.	TGTGCTAGTTCCCCCCCAGAAACCTTC	CASSPPETF
TRBV5-4	17	TRBD2	TRBJ2-5	.	TGTGCCAGCAGCCCTGGTCTGGTACTAGCGGACCCCAGAGGCCAGTACTTC	CASSPGLVLADPRGQYF
TRBV4-2	16	TRBD2	TRBJ2-3	.	TGTGCCAGCAGCCAAGAGCTAGCGGGGTACTCAGATACGCAGTATTTT	CASSQELAGYSDTQYF
TRBV11-2	13	.	TRBJ1-2	.	TGTGCCAGCAGCTTAGGGTCAACTGAGGGCTACACCTTC	CASSLGSTEGYTF
TRBV19	17	.	TRBJ1-2	.	TGTGCCAGTAGTATAGGGGCCGGATTTTTAGCTAACTATGGCTACACCTTC	CASSIGAGFLANYGYTF
TRBV5-4	16	.	TRBJ1-3	.	TGTGCCAGCAGTATCGGGGGGGCTAGCTCTGGAAACACCATATATTTT	CASSIGGASSGNTIYF
TRBV5-1	13	.	TRBJ1-1	.	TGCGCCAGCAGCCCAGAGTTGAACACTGAAGCTTTCTTT	CASSPELNTEAFF
TRBV19	16	.	TRBJ1-1	.	TGTGCCAGTAGTTCCCCCGGACAGCTAAGGAACACTGAAGCTTTCTTT	CASSSPGQLRNTEAFF
TRBV2	15	TRBD1	TRBJ2-1	.	TGTGCCAGCAGTGAAGAGCAGGGGGCCTACAATGAGCAGTTCTTC	CASSEEQGAYNEQFF
TRBV19	13	TRBD1	TRBJ1-2	once	TGTGCCAGTAGTATAGGGACAGGGTCTGGCTACACCTTC	CASSIGTGSGYTF
TRBV19	19	TRBD2	TRBJ2-1	.	TGTGCCAGTAGTACCCGGGGACTAGCGGGGGTTTACTCCTACAATGAGCAGTTCTTC	CASSTRGLAGVYSYNEQFF
TRBV13	15	.	TRBJ1-2	.	TGTGCCAGCAGCTCCGGGGCAGGCGAATTATATGGCTACACCTTC	CASSSGAGELYGYTF
TRBV6-1	18	.	TRBJ2-7	.	TGTGCCAGCAGTGAAAACAGGGTAGGCCCCCTCCAAGGCTACGAGCAGTACTTC	CASSENRVGPLQGYEQYF
TRBV7-9	15	TRBD1	TRBJ2-7	.	TGTGCCAGCAGCTTAGGGGACAGGGGGCTGTACGAGCAGTACTTC	CASSLGDRGLYEQYF
TRBV5-6	15	TRBD2	TRBJ2-1	.	TGTGCCAGCAGCTTGCATAGCGGGGGTTACAATGAGCAGTTCTTC	CASSLHSGGYNEQFF
TRBV7-9	16	TRBD1	TRBJ2-7	.	TGTGCCACCGCACACCGCGGGACAGGGGGCGGATACGAGCAGTACTTC	CATAHRGTGGGYEQYF
TRBV10-3	16	TRBD2	TRBJ2-5	.	TGTGCCATCAGTGACCCCCCGCGGGGGTTCGGGGAGACCCAGTACTTC	CAISDPPRGFGETQYF
TRBV28	13	.	TRBJ1-1	once	TGTGCCAGCAGTTTAACTTGGGCCACTGAAGCTTTCTTT	CASSLTWATEAFF
TRBV5-4	17	TRBD2	TRBJ2-7	.	TGTGCCAGCAGCTTTTATCTAGGACTAGCGGGAGGCTACGAGCAGTACTTC	CASSFYLGLAGGYEQYF
TRBV10-3	15	.	TRBJ2-7	.	TGTGCCATCAGTGAGTCTCTAGCTGGGTCCTACGAGCAGTACTTC	CAISESLAGSYEQYF
TRBV27	17	TRBD1	TRBJ2-5	.	TGTGCCAGCAGTTCGACCGGACAGGGGGCTTGGCAAGAGACCCAGTACTTC	CASSSTGQGAWQETQYF
TRBV7-9	16	.	TRBJ2-6	.	TGTGCCAGCGTAGCAAGTCCCTACTCTGGGGCCAACGTCCTGACTTTC	CASVASPYSGANVLTF
TRBV9	14	TRBD1	TRBJ1-4	once	TGTGCCAGCAGCGTGGGACAGGGGGCTGAAAAACTGTTTTTT	CASSVGQGAEKLFF
TRBV15	14	.	TRBJ1-1	.	TGTGCCACCAGCAGAGGGTTCATGAACACTGAAGCTTTCTTT	CATSRGFMNTEAFF
TRBV19	14	.	TRBJ1-2	.	TGTGCCAGTAGTTGGTCCGGCAGGGGCTATGGCTACACCTTC	CASSWSGRGYGYTF
TRBV7-2	12	.	TRBJ2-2	.	TGTGCCAGCAGCCCCTTTATAAATGAACTGTTTTTT	CASSPFINELFF
TRBV9	15	.	TRBJ2-5	.	TGTGCCAGCAGCGTAGAATCAGGGTATGGAGAGACCCAGTACTTC	CASSVESGYGETQYF
TRBV2	14	TRBD2	TRBJ2-1	few	TGTGCCAGCAGCTGGACTAGCGGGGGCAATGAGCAGTTCTTC	CASSWTSGGNEQFF